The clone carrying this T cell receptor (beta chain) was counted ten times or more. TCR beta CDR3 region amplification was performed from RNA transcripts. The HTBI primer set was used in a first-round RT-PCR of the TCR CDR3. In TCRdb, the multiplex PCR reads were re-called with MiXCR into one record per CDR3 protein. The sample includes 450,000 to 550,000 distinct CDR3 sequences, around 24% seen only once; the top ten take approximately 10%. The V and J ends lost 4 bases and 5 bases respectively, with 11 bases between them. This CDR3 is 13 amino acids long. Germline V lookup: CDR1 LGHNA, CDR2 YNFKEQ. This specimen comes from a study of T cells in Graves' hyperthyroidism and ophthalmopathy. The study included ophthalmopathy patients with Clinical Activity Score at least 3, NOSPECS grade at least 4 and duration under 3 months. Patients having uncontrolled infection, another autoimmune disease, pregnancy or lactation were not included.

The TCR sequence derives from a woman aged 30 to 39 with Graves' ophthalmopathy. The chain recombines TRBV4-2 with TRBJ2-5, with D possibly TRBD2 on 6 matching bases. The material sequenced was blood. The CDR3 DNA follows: TGTGCCAGCAGCCTCGCCCTAGCGGAGACCCAGTACTTC. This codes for CASSLALAETQYF.